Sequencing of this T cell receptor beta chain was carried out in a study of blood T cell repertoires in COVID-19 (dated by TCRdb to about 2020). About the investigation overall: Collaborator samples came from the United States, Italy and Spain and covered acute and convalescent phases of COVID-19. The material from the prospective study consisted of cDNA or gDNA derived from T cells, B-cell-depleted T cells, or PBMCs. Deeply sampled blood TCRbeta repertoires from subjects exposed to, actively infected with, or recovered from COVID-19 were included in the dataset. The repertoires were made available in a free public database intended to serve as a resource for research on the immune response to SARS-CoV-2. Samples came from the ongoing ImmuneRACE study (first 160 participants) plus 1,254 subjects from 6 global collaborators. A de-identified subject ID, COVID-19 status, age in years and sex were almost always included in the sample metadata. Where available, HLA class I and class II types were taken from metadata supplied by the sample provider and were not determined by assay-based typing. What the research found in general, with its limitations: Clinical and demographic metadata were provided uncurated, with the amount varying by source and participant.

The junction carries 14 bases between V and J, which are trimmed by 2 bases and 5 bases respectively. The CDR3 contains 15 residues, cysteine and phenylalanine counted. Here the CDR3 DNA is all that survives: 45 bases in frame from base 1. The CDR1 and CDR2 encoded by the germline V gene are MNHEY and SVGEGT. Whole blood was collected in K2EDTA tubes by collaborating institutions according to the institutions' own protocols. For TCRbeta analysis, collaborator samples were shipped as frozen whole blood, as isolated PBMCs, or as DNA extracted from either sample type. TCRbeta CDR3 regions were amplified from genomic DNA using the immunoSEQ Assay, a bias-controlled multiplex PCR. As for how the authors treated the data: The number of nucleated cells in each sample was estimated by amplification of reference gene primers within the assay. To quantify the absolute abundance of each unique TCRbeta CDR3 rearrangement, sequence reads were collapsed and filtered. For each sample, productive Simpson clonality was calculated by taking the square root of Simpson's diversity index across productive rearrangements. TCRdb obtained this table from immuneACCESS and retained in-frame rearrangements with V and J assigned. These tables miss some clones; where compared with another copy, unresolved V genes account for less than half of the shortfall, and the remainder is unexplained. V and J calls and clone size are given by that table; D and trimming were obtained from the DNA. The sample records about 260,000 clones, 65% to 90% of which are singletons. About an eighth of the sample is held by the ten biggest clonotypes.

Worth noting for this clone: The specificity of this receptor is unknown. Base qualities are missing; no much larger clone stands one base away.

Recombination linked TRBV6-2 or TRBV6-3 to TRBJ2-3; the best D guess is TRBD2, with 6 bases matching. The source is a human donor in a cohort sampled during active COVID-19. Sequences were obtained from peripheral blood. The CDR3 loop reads CASSYAGLRGDTQYF. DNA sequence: TGTGCCAGCAGTTACGCGGGACTCCGAGGAGATACGCAGTATTTT.